This TCR beta chain was documented in a study of CD8+CD57+ T cells in acquired aplastic anemia. Study as a whole: DNA recovered from sorted CD4+ and CD8+ cells had a mean of approximately 3 ug. Study results and caveats: The number of CD8+ CDR3 sequences shared by patients and controls was twenty-nine.

An expansion of CD8+CD57+ cells by flow cytometry had been shown in patients chosen for sequencing. Every patient had severe acquired aplastic anemia. Blood was sampled before the patients had received any therapy. The use of genomic DNA as template underpinned the TCR beta VDJ and CDR3 profiling. TCRdb called the reads again in MiXCR, with one record for every CDR3 protein. The sample carries some 170,000 distinct CDR3 sequences, 70% to 75% recorded once. This clonotype was detected many times. The antigen is not known. V was shortened by 11 bases and J by 1 base, with 11 bases between the two germline ends. This CDR3 has 13 residues. CDR1 is MGHRA and CDR2 is YSYEKL in the germline V gene.

This sequence was found in a human donor with aplastic anemia. The chain combines TRBV4-1 with TRBJ2-2, with D maybe TRBD1 (6 bases). Sequenced input: sorted CD4+, CD8+, or CD8+CD57+ T cells (not recorded which) from PBMCs. The CDR3 region has the DNA TGCGCCGGAAAAGGGGGGAACACCGGGGAGCTGTTTTTT. Protein product: CAGKGGNTGELFF.